Each of the 21 T cell receptor beta chains below was sequenced from the same sample in a study of cytomegalovirus exposure and HLA in healthy donors. Libraries were prepared by immunoSEQ multiplex PCR; TCRdb keeps only in-frame clonotypes and omits some of them. The sample lists 55,000 to 70,000 clones; roughly 92% were seen once. Sequenced input: PBMCs. Receptors were obtained from a man aged 18 to 35 in good health and CMV-seropositive.

The V call is TRBV7-3, the J call TRBJ2-2; D is unclear. Between the trimmed V and J ends, which lost 1 base and 5 bases, there was a span of 5 bases. Germline-derived CDR1 and CDR2 are SGHTA and FQGTGA. CDR3 length equals 13 residues. The CDR3 region is CASSLSLTGELFF. The CDR3 nucleotides are TGTGCCAGCAGCTTAAGTCTGACCGGGGAGCTGTTTTTT.

This sequence joins TRBV6-6 and TRBJ2-7; 9 nucleotides align to TRBD2. With V trimmed by 2 bases and J by 5 bases, 10 bases remained unmatched. This CDR3 has 16 residues. The germline V gene has CDR1 MNHNY and CDR2 SVGAGI (reference sequence). CDR3 nucleotides: TGTGCCAGCAGTTACAGCGCTAGCGGGACTCTCAACGAGCAGTACTTC. It codes for CASSYSASGTLNEQYF.

This rearrangement joins TRBV5-1 to TRBJ1-1; D possibly corresponds to TRBD1 (6 bases). The CDR3 runs to 12 residues. Trimming took off 2 bases at V and 5 bases at J, with 7 bases between the two ends. Germline CDR1 and CDR2: SGHRS and YFSETQ. CDR3 DNA sequence: TGCGCCAGCAGCTTTCAGGGGACTGAAGCTTTCTTT. Translation: CASSFQGTEAFF.

The chain has TRBV28 and TRBJ1-1; D remains unclear. CDR3 length equals 15 residues. The V gene's germline CDR1 is MDHEN and CDR2 SYDVKM. V was cut by 7 bases and J by 0 bases, with 15 bases left in between. This chain's CDR3 is CASTKNLGMNTEAFF. The CDR3 bases are TGTGCCAGCACCAAAAATCTGGGCATGAACACTGAAGCTTTCTTT.

This chain joins TRBV29-1 and TRBJ1-1; D remains ambiguous. The V gene lost 7 bases and the J gene lost 5 bases, with 8 bases spanning the gap. This CDR3 region has 10 residues. CDR1 is SQVTM and CDR2 is ANQGSEA in the germline V gene. CDR3 in DNA: TGCAGCGGGGGAGGGACTGAAGCTTTCTTT. Amino acid sequence: CSGGGTEAFF.

The genes are TRBV6-5 and TRBJ1-1; TRBD1 aligns across 8 bases. The V gene's germline CDR1 is MNHEY and CDR2 SVGAGI. V lost 7 bases, J lost 4 bases, and 8 bases stayed unmatched. This CDR3 region has 14 residues. The CDR3 here is CASTRQGMGTEAFF. The CDR3 DNA sequence: TGTGCCAGCACCCGACAGGGGATGGGCACTGAAGCTTTCTTT.

The chain has TRBV10-3 and TRBJ2-1; no clear D gene. Trimming left V 8 bases short and J 2 bases short, with 13 bases between. CDR3 size: 14 residues. Germline V CDR1 and CDR2: ENHRY, SYGVKD. The CDR3 coding sequence is TGTGCCATCGGGCCCAGCAGCCCCTACAATGAGCAGTTCTTC. Its protein product is CAIGPSSPYNEQFF.

The chain couples TRBV7-9 to TRBJ1-2, with 7 nucleotides matching TRBD1. CDR1 and CDR2 (germline): SEHNR, FQNEAQ (reference sequence). This CDR3 comprises 16 residues. The V segment lost 2 bases and the J segment 2 bases; nucleotides outside the gene matches: 8. The DNA for the CDR3 is TGTGCCAGCAGCTTACCGGGACAGAGCTTGAACTATGGCTACACCTTC. As protein: CASSLPGQSLNYGYTF.

The chain couples TRBV7-8 to TRBJ2-3; TRBD2 agrees at 9 bases. V dropped 1 base and J dropped 5; count of bases not matched to a gene: 7. Germline loops: CDR1 SGHVS, CDR2 FQNEAQ. CDR3 size: 16 residues. The CDR3 bases are TGTGCCAGCAGCTTAGAGATAGCGGGAGTACTAGATACGCAGTATTTT. Translating gives CASSLEIAGVLDTQYF.

The rearrangement links TRBV6-5 to TRBJ2-3, with D possibly TRBD2 on 6 matching bases. Per the germline V gene, CDR1 is MNHEY and CDR2 is SVGAGI. The CDR3 extends over 16 amino acids. With 4 bases removed from V and 3 bases from J, the gap between germline ends came to 17 bases. Here the CDR3 reads CASSFLGGEATDTQYF. The DNA for the CDR3 is TGTGCCAGCAGTTTTTTGGGCGGGGAGGCGACAGATACGCAGTATTTT.

The CDR3 loop is CASSLTAGLTYEQYF. Here the CDR3 DNA reads TGTGCCAGCAGCTTAACAGCGGGCCTTACCTACGAGCAGTACTTC. V and J are TRBV11-2 and TRBJ2-7; D might be TRBD2 (6 bases). V lost 2 bases to trimming and J lost 2 bases, with 13 bases between them. Germline assignment: CDR1 SGHAT and CDR2 FQNNGV. CDR3 length: 15 amino acids.

The gene calls are TRBV19 and TRBJ2-3; no clear D. Germline assignment: CDR1 LNHDA and CDR2 SQIVND (reference sequence). CDR3 length: 14 residues. The V and J ends lost 5 bases and 0 bases respectively, with 9 bases between them. The CDR3 sequence is CASSAAASTDTQYF. Written as DNA, the CDR3 is TGTGCCAGTAGTGCGGCAGCTAGCACAGATACGCAGTATTTT.

This clone occurred once. The chain combines TRBV27 with TRBJ2-2; TRBD2 might be the D (5 bases). This CDR3 contains 15 residues. Between the trimmed V and J ends, which lost 3 bases and 4 bases, there was a span of 12 bases. Germline CDR1 is MNHEY and CDR2 is SMNVEV (reference sequence). The CDR3 bases are TGTGCCAGCAGTTTCGGACTCCGGGGCACCGGGGAGCTGTTTTTT. Translation: CASSFGLRGTGELFF.

The chain uses TRBV28 and TRBJ2-7; D is perhaps TRBD1 (6 bases). Germline V lookup: CDR1 MDHEN, CDR2 SYDVKM. Trimming stripped 4 bases from V and 4 bases from J, with 17 bases between. This CDR3 comprises 15 residues. The CDR3 is CASSSPGTRLYEQYF. For the CDR3, the DNA is TGTGCCAGCAGTTCTCCCGGGACAAGGTTATACGAGCAGTACTTC.

The DNA of the CDR3 is TGTGCCAGCAGCTTAAGCCGACTAGCGCAGAACAATGAGCAGTTCTTC. It codes for CASSLSRLAQNNEQFF. This sequence joins TRBV5-4 and TRBJ2-1, with TRBD2 matching 8 bases. The germline V gene has CDR1 SGHNT and CDR2 YYREEE (reference sequence). V lost 2 bases to trimming and J lost 5 bases; unmatched junction nucleotides: 9. The CDR3 extends over 16 amino acids.

This chain connects TRBV7-3 to TRBJ2-1; D perhaps matches TRBD1 (6 bases). The CDR3 is made up of 15 amino acids. Trimming removed 2 bases from V and 8 bases from J, with 16 bases in between. The germline gives CDR1 SGHTA, CDR2 FQGTGA. In DNA, the CDR3 is TGTGCCAGCAGCTTATCAGGTGGACAGTACGATGAGCAGTTCTTC. It specifies CASSLSGGQYDEQFF.

The rearrangement links TRBV29-1 to TRBJ2-1, with TRBD2 matching over 13 bases. CDR1 and CDR2 from the germline V gene are SQVTM and ANQGSEA. The length of the CDR3 is 17 residues. The V gene end was trimmed by 7 bases and the J gene end by 1 base; junction bases not matched to a gene: 10. CDR3 in amino acids: CSASGTSGISSYNEQFF. The CDR3 DNA reads TGCAGCGCCTCCGGGACTAGCGGGATATCGTCCTACAATGAGCAGTTCTTC.

V usage is TRBV30 and J usage is TRBJ2-2; TRBD2 is a possible D gene (6 bases). Germline CDR1 GTSNPN, CDR2 SVGIG (reference sequence). The CDR3 totals 12 residues. V was pared by 3 bases and J by 15 bases, with 17 bases between. CDR3 nucleotide sequence: TGTGCCTGGAGCTGGGACTTCCGGACTATGTTTTTT. Translated: CAWSWDFRTMFF.

CDR3 in amino acids: CASRRTGGENIQYF. The CDR3 DNA reads as TGTGCCAGCAGACGGACAGGGGGTGAAAACATTCAGTACTTC. The J gene is TRBJ2-4, the V gene TRBV6-1; TRBD1 agrees at 10 bases. Trimming cost V 6 bases and J 5 bases; bases outside gene matches: 4. CDR1 MNHNS and CDR2 SASEGT come from the germline V gene. The CDR3 spans 14 residues.

The chain has TRBV7-6 and TRBJ2-3; perhaps TRBD2 as D (5 bases). Trimming took 5 bases from V and 11 from J, leaving 26 bases between them. Germline V lookup: CDR1 SGHVS, CDR2 FNYEAQ. CDR3 size: 16 residues. DNA for the CDR3: TGTGCCAGCAGCCCTAGTGGGAGCCCCGTCGGTGGTGGGCAGTATTTT. Protein sequence: CASSPSGSPVGGGQYF.

The rearrangement links TRBV6-1 to TRBJ2-5, with 7 nucleotides matching TRBD2. The end of the DNA is better explained by TRBJ2-7, so the J call may be wrong. The CDR3 is 15 residues long. From germline, CDR1 is MNHNS and CDR2 SASEGT. This CDR3 reads CASSEARGFTYEQYF. As DNA, the CDR3 is TGTGCCAGCAGTGAAGCGCGGGGGTTTACCTACGAGCAGTACTTC.